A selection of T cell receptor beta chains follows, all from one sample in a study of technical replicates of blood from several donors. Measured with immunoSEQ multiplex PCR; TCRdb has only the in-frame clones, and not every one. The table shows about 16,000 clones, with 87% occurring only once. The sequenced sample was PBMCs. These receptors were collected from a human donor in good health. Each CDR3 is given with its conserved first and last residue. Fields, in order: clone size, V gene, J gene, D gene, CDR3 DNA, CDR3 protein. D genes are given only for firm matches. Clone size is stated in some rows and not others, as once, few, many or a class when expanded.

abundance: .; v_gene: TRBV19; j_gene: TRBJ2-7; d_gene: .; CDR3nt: TGTGCCAGTAGTCCACAGGGAAGCCTTTACGAGCAGTACTTC; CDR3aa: CASSPQGSLYEQYF
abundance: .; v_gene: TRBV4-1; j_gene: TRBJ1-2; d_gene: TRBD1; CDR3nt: TGCGCCAGCAGCCAGGATCTAGGACAGGGGGCGATTGGCTACACCTTC; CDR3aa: CASSQDLGQGAIGYTF
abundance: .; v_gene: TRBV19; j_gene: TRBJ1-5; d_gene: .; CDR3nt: TGTGCCAGTAGTACGGGTGGGTATAGCAATCAGCCCCAGCATTTT; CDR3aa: CASSTGGYSNQPQHF
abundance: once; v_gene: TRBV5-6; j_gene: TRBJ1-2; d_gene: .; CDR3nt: TGTGCCAGCAGCATGGGGGGAGCTAGCTCCCTTTATGGCTACACCTTC; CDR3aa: CASSMGGASSLYGYTF
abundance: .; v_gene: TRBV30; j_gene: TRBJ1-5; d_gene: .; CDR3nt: TGTGCCTGGAGTGTAAGGGGCCCCATCCGGCATTTT; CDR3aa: CAWSVRGPIRHF
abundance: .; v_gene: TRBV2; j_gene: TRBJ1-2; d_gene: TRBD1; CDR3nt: TGTGCCAGCAGTGAACCCGGGACAGTGCGGTCGGGCTACACCTTC; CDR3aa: CASSEPGTVRSGYTF
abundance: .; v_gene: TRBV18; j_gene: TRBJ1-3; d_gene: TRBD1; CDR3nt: TGTGCCAGCTCACCATATGGGACAGGAAGCTCTGGAAACACCATATATTTT; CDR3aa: CASSPYGTGSSGNTIYF
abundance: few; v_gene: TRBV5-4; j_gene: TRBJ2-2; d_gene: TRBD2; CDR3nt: TGTGCCAGCAGCTTGGGCCTAGCGGGAGCCACCGGGGAGCTGTTTTTT; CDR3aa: CASSLGLAGATGELFF
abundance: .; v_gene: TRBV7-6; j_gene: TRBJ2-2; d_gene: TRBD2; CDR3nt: TGTGCCAGCAGCTCGCTAGCGGGAGCACAATCGAGCACCGGGGAGCTGTTTTTT; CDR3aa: CASSSLAGAQSSTGELFF
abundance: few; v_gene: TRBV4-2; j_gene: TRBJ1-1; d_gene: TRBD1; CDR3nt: TGTGCCAGCAGCCAAGCCCAGACAGGGCGAACTGAAGCTTTCTTT; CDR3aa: CASSQAQTGRTEAFF
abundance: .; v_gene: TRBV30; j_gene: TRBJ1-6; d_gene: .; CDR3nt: TGTGCCTGGAGTGTAACAGGGCCCCTGAATAATTCACCCCTCCACTTT; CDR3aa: CAWSVTGPLNNSPLHF
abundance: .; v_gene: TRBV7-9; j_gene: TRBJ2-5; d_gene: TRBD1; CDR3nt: TGTGCCAGCAGTTCCCGGACAGGGCTACAAGAGACCCAGTACTTC; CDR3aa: CASSSRTGLQETQYF
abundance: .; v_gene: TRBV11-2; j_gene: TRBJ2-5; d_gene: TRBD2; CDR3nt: TGTGCCAGCAGCTTAGGGGCGGGAGGGGGAGAGACCCAGTACTTC; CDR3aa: CASSLGAGGGETQYF
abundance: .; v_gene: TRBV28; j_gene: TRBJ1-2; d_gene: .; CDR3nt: TGTGCCAGTAACCGAAGTAGGGGGAAAGTTTTTGGCTACACCTTC; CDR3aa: CASNRSRGKVFGYTF
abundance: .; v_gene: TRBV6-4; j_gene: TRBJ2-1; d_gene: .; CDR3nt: TGTGCCAGCAGACTGTACAATGAGCAGTTCTTC; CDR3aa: CASRLYNEQFF
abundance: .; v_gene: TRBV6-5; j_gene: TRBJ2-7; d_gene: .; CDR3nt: TGTGCCAGCAGCCGCCTCCGACAGGCGACCTACGAGCAGTACTTC; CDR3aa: CASSRLRQATYEQYF
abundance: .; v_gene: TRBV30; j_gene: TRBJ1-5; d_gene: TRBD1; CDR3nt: TGTGCCTGGAGTGCGGGACAGTCCCTCAATCAGCCCCAGCATTTT; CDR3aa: CAWSAGQSLNQPQHF
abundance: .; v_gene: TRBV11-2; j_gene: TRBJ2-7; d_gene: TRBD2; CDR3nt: TGTGCCAGCAGCTTAGCTTGGGCGGGAGGCTCCTACGAGCAGTACTTC; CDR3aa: CASSLAWAGGSYEQYF
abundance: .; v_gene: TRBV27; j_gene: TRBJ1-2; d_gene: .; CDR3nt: TGTGCCAGCAGCAGAGGCAGTACTAACTATGGCTACACCTTC; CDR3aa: CASSRGSTNYGYTF
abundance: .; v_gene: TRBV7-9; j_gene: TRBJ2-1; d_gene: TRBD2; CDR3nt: TGTGCCAGCAGCGCGCTAGCGGGAGGCTCGAGGGCGTACAATGAGCAGTTCTTC; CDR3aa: CASSALAGGSRAYNEQFF
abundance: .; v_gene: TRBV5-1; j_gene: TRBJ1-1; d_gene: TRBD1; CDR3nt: TGCGCCAGCAGCTTGAACGTAGGGGGCGGCACTGAAGCTTTCTTT; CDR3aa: CASSLNVGGGTEAFF
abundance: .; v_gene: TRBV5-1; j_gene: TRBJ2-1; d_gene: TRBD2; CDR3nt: TGCGCCAGCAGCCCCGCGGGAGGGTACAATGAGCAGTTCTTC; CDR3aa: CASSPAGGYNEQFF
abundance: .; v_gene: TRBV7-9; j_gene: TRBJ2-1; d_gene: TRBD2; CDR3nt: TGTGCCAGCAGCCGGGAGGAGCGGGAAAGGGAGCAGTTCTTC; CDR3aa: CASSREEREREQFF
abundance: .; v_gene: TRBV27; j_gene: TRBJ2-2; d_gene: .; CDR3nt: TGTGCCAGCAGTTTAGTTGGACAACGCAGCACCGGGGAGCTGTTTTTT; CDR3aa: CASSLVGQRSTGELFF
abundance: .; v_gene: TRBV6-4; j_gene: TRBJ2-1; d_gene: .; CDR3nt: TGTGCCAGCAGCGATGACCGGACAAACAATGAGCAGTTCTTC; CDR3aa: CASSDDRTNNEQFF
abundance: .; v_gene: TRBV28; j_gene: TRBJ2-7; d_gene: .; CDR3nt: TGTGCCAGCAGTTCCTTTAGATACGAGCAGTACTTC; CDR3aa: CASSSFRYEQYF
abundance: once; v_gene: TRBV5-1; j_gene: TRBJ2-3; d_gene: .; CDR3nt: TGCGCCAGCAGCGCGGGCAGCCCAAGGACTATTAGGGGCACAGATACGCAATATTTT; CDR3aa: CASSAGSPRTIRGTDTQYF
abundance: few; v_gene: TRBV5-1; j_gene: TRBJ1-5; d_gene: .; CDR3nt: TGCGCCAGGGCATCCCAGCATTTT; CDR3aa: CARASQHF
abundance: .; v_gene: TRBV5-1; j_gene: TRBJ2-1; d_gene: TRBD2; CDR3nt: TGCGCCAGCAGCTTAGGGACTAGCGGATCTCCTGATTACAATGAGCAGTTCTTC; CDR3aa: CASSLGTSGSPDYNEQFF
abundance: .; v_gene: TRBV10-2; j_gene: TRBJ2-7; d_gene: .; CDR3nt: TGCGCCAGCAGAGGCCTGGGCAGGTCCTACGAGCAGTACTTC; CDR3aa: CASRGLGRSYEQYF
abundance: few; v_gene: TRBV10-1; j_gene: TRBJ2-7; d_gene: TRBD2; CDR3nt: TGCGCCAGCGGACCCTCGGGAGGGCCGCAAGAGCAGTACTTC; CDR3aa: CASGPSGGPQEQYF
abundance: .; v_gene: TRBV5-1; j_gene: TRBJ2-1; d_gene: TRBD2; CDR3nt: TGCGCCAGCAGCTTCACTAGCGGGAGAGGCTATGAGCAGTTCTTC; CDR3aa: CASSFTSGRGYEQFF
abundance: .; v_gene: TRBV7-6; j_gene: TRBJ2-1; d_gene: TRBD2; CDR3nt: TGTGCCAGCAGTCAAATGGCTAGCGGTGACAATGAGCAGTTCTTC; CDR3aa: CASSQMASGDNEQFF
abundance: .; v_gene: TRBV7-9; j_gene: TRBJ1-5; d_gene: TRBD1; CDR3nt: TGTGCCAGCAGCTTAGAAGGGGGCAGGGCAGGGCAGCCCCAGCATTTT; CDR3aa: CASSLEGGRAGQPQHF
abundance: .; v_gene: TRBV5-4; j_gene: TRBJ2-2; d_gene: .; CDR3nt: TGTGCCAGCAGCGCCGGGGGGCGCAGTAACACCGGGGAGCTGTTTTTT; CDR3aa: CASSAGGRSNTGELFF
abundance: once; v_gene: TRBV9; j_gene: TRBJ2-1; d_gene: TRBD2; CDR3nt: TGTGCCAGCAGCGCTAGCGGGAGTTCCTACAATGAGCAGTTCTTC; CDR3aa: CASSASGSSYNEQFF
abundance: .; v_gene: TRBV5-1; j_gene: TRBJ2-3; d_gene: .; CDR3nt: TGCGCCAGCAGCGCCCGACTCGACACAGATACGCAGTATTTT; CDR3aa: CASSARLDTDTQYF
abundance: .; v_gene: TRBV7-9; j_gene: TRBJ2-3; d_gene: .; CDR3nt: TGTGCCAGCAGCTTATCACAGGGCACAGATACGCAGTATTTT; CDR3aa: CASSLSQGTDTQYF
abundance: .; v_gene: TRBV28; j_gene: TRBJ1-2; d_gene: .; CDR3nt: TGTGCCAGCAGCTCCCAAATCGGTAACTATGGCTACACCTTC; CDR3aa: CASSSQIGNYGYTF
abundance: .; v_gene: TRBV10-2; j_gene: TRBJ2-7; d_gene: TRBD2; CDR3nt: TGCGCCAGCACCACGACTAGCGGGAAATACACCACCTACGAGCAGTACTTC; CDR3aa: CASTTTSGKYTTYEQYF